This TCR beta chain stems from a study of T cells in Graves' hyperthyroidism and ophthalmopathy. The overall study: Peripheral blood was obtained at initial diagnosis, preceding any treatment.

Together with thyroid ultrasound, orbital computed tomography, serum thyroxine and TRAb, clinical symptoms were used for diagnoses. The CDR3 is 16 amino acids. The junction had 2 bases not matched to a gene; V was cut back by 0 bases and J by 4 bases. Germline V lookup: CDR1 KGHDR, CDR2 SFDVKD. This clonotype was observed many times. Its antigen is unknown. Amplified regions were TCR beta CDR3 sequences from RNA transcripts. First-round RT-PCR of the TCR CDR3 relied on the HTBI primer set. TCRdb fed the multiplex PCR reads into MiXCR, producing one record per CDR3 protein. The profile shows approximately 380,000 distinct CDR3 sequences, roughly 20% of them singletons. Study-level results: Blood also contained most expanded thyroid clonotypes above 0.001. Through a model of 13 V-J features, ophthalmopathy was separated from stable hyperthyroidism.

The sample consisted of blood. The sequence was obtained from a young man with Graves' ophthalmopathy. The chain recombines TRBV24-1 with TRBJ2-5; 12 bases are shared with TRBD2. CDR3 residues: CATSDLPSGGGETQYF. The CDR3 DNA reads TGTGCCACCAGTGATTTGCCTAGCGGGGGGGGAGAGACCCAGTACTTC.